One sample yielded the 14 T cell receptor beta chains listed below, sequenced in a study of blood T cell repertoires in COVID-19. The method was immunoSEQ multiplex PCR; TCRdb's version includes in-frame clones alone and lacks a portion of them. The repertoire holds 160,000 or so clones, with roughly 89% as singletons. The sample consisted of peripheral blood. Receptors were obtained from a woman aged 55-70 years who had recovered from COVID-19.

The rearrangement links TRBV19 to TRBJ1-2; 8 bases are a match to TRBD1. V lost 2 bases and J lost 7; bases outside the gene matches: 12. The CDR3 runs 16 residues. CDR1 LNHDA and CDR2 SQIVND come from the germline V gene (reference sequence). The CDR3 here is CASSIWGTGTGIGYTF. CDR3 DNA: TGTGCCAGTAGTATATGGGGGACCGGGACAGGAATTGGCTACACCTTC.

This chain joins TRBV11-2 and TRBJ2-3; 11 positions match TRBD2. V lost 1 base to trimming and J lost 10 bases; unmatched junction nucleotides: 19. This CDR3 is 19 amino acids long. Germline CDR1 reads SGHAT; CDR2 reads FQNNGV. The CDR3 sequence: CASSLVGSGGARVSSPQYF. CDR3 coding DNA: TGTGCCAGCAGCTTAGTTGGTAGCGGGGGGGCGAGAGTCTCCTCTCCGCAGTATTTT.

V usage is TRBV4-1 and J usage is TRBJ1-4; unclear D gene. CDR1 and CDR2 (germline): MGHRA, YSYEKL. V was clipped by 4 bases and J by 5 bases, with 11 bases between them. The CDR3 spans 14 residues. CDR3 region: CASSRSGLNEKLFF. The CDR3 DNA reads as TGCGCCAGCAGCCGATCGGGGTTGAATGAAAAACTGTTTTTT.

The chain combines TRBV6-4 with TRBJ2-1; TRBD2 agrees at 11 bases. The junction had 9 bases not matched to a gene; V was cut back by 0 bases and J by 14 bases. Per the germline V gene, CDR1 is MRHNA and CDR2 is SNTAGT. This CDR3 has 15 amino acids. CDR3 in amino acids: CASSDSLSGGAGKFF. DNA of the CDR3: TGTGCCAGCAGTGACTCCCTTAGCGGGGGGGCCGGGAAGTTCTTC.

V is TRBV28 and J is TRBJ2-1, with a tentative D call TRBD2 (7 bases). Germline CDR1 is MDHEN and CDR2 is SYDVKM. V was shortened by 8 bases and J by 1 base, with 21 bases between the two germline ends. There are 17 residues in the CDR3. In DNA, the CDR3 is TGTGCCAGCCTGGGAAGGGGGGGTGTAGAGTCCTACAATGAGCAGTTCTTC. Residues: CASLGRGGVESYNEQFF. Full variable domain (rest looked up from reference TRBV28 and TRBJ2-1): DVKVTQSSRYLVKRTGEKVFLECVQDMDHENMFWYRQDPGLGLRLIYFSYDVKMKEKGDIPEGYSVSREKKERFSLILESASTNQTSMYLCASLGRGGVESYNEQFFGPGTRLTVL.

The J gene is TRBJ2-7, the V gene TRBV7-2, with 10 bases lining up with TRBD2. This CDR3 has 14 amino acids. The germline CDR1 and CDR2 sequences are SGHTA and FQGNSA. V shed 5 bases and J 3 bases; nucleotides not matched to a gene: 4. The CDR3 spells CASSLQRGGYEQYF. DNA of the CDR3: TGTGCCAGCAGCCTCCAGCGGGGGGGCTACGAGCAGTACTTC. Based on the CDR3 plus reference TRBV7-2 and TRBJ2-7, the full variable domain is GAGVSQSPSNKVTEKGKDVELRCDPISGHTALYWYRQSLGQGLEFLIYFQGNSAPDKSGLPSDRFSAERTGGSVSTLTIQRTQQEDSAVYLCASSLQRGGYEQYFGPGTRLTVT.

The CDR3 region is CASSLGGGWETQYF. Written as DNA, the CDR3 is TGTGCCAGCAGTTTAGGAGGGGGCTGGGAGACCCAGTACTTC. The chain recombines TRBV28 with TRBJ2-5; D might be TRBD1 (7 bases). The CDR3 has 14 residues. The V and J ends lost 2 bases and 5 bases respectively, with 12 bases between them. Germline V gene data show CDR1 as MDHEN and CDR2 as SYDVKM.

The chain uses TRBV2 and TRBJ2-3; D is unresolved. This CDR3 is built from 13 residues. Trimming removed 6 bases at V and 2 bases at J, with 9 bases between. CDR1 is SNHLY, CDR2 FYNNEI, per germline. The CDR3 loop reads CASSAQNTDTQYF. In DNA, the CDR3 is TGTGCCAGCAGCGCACAAAACACAGATACGCAGTATTTT. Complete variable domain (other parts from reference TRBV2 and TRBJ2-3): EPEVTQTPSHQVTQMGQEVILRCVPISNHLYFYWYRQILGQKVEFLVSFYNNEISEKSEIFDDQFSVERPDGSNFTLKIRSTKLEDSAMYFCASSAQNTDTQYFGPGTRLTVL.

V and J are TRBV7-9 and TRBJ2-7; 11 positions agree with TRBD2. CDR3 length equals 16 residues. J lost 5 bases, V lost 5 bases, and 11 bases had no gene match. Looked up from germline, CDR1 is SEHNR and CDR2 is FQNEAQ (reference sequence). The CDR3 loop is CASSRQTSGAGDEQYF. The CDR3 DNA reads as TGTGCCAGCAGCCGCCAGACTAGCGGGGCAGGAGACGAGCAGTACTTC.

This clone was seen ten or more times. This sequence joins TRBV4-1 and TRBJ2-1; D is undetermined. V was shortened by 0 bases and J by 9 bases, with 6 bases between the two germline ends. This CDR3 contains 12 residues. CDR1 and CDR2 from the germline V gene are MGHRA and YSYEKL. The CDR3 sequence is CASSQDWAEQFF. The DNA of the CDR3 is TGCGCCAGCAGCCAAGATTGGGCTGAGCAGTTCTTC.

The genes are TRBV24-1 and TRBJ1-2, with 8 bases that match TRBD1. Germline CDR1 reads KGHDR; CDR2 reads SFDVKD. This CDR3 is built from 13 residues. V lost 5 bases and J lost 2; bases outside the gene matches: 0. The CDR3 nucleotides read TGTGCCACCAGTGGACAGGGGAACTATGGCTACACCTTC. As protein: CATSGQGNYGYTF.

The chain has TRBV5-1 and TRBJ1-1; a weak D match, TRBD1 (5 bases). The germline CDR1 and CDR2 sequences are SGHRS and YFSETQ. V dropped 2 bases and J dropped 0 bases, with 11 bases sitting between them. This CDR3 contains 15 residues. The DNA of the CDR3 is TGCGCCAGCAGCTTTGGAACAGGTTTGAACACTGAAGCTTTCTTT. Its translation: CASSFGTGLNTEAFF.

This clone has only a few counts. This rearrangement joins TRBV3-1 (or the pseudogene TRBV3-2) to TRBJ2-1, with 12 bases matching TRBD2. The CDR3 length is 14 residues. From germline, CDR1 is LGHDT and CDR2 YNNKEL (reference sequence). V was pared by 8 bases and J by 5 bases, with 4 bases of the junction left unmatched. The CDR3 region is CASLAGGFHNEQFF. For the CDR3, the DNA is TGTGCCAGCCTAGCGGGGGGGTTCCACAATGAGCAGTTCTTC.

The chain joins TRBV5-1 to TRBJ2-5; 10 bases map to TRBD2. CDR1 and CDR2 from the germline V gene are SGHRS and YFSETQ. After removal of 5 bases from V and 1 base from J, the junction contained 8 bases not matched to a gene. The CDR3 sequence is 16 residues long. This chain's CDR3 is CASSLQPSGGQETQYF. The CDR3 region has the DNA TGCGCCAGCAGTCTTCAGCCTAGCGGGGGCCAAGAGACCCAGTACTTC.